One sample yielded the 6 T cell receptor beta chains listed below, sequenced in a study of cytomegalovirus exposure and HLA in healthy donors (dated by TCRdb to 2015 to 2018). The method was the immunoSEQ multiplex PCR assay. For the multiplex PCR, a mixture combining 60 forward primers for TCR Vbeta segments and 13 reverse primers for TCR Jbeta segments was used. TCRdb retrieved this table from immuneACCESS and kept in-frame rearrangements only. Not all clones are present; in checked studies, unresolved V genes account for under half, and no reason is known for the remainder. The sample has around 130,000 clones on record, around four fifths of them singletons. The ten largest make up about 11% of the sample. Input material: PBMCs. These receptors came from a male donor in good health and CMV-seropositive.

The CDR3 sequence: CASSLGLAGEGTGELFF. CDR3 bases: TGTGCCAGCAGCTTGGGACTAGCGGGAGAGGGGACCGGGGAGCTGTTTTTT. V usage is TRBV4-2 and J usage is TRBJ2-2; 14 nucleotides line up with TRBD2. The CDR3 totals 17 residues. V dropped 5 bases and J dropped 5; count of bases not matched to a gene: 7. The germline V gene has CDR1 LGHNA and CDR2 YNFKEQ.

This clone appeared a single time. This chain connects TRBV7-9 to TRBJ1-5, with TRBD1 identical over 10 bases. Looked up from germline, CDR1 is SEHNR and CDR2 is FQNEAQ (reference sequence). J lost 4 bases, V lost 5 bases, and 5 bases had no gene match. This CDR3 spans 15 amino acids. Here the CDR3 reads CASSRGQGENQPQHF. The CDR3 nucleotides are TGTGCCAGCAGCCGAGGACAGGGGGAGAATCAGCCCCAGCATTTT.

This clone appeared a single time. J is TRBJ2-7 and V is TRBV7-6, with 14 positions matching TRBD2. V was clipped by 1 base and J by 6 bases; unmatched bases: 8. This CDR3 contains 17 residues. The germline CDR1 and CDR2 sequences are SGHVS and FNYEAQ. DNA of the CDR3: TGTGCCAGCAGCTTAGAAGTAAGGACTAGCGGGAGGAGCGAGCAGTACTTC. Translation: CASSLEVRTSGRSEQYF.

This clone turned up a few times. This sequence joins TRBV11-2 and TRBJ2-7; 11 nucleotides align to TRBD2. The V and J ends lost 5 bases and 7 bases, in that order; junction bases with no gene match: 7. Germline loops: CDR1 SGHAT, CDR2 FQNNGV. This CDR3 is 14 amino acids long. For the CDR3, the DNA is TGTGCCAGCAGCATACTAGCGGGAGTTGGTGAGCAGTACTTC. Translation: CASSILAGVGEQYF.

This sequence joins TRBV19 and TRBJ2-7; a weak D match, TRBD1 (6 bases). The CDR3 covers 16 residues. Trimming pared 6 bases from V and 1 base from J, leaving 19 bases between. Germline V lookup: CDR1 LNHDA, CDR2 SQIVND (reference sequence). The CDR3, as DNA: TGTGCCAGTAGGAACCAATACGCGGACAGTTCCTACGAGCAGTACTTC. The encoded protein is CASRNQYADSSYEQYF.

The rearrangement uses TRBV9 and TRBJ2-1, with 12 bases identical to TRBD2. The CDR3 is 15 amino acids. V dropped 0 bases and J dropped 5; count of bases not matched to a gene: 0. Per the germline V gene, CDR1 is SGDLS and CDR2 is YYNGEE. The CDR3 spells CASSVGLAGDNEQFF. CDR3 sequence (DNA): TGTGCCAGCAGCGTAGGACTAGCGGGAGACAATGAGCAGTTCTTC. Based on the CDR3 plus reference TRBV9 and TRBJ2-1, the full variable domain is DSGVTQTPKHLITATGQRVTLRCSPRSGDLSVYWYQQSLDQGLQFLIQYYNGEERAKGNILERFSAQQFPDLHSELNLSSLELGDSALYFCASSVGLAGDNEQFFGPGTRLTVL.